This entry concerns a single T cell receptor beta chain. No antigen is known for it. The data were obtained in a study of post-analysis software for immune sequencing data. The wider study: Courses of disease covered relapsing-remitting, secondary progressive and progressive-relapsing multiple sclerosis.

General study results and limits: Roughly five TRBV segments, including TRBV5-6, TRBV5-1 and TRBV20-1, were more frequent in patients than controls. Among multiple sclerosis patients, normalized Chao1 diversity was significantly below that of controls.

The CDR3 sequence is 16 residues long. The ends were cut back, 3 bases at V and 6 bases at J, with 19 bases in the middle. Germline CDR1 is SGHDN and CDR2 is FVKESK. Carried by the TCR beta cDNA libraries were unique molecular identifiers. From the PCR reads, TCRdb called clonotypes with MiXCR, one entry per CDR3 protein. The sample has about 460,000 distinct CDR3 sequences, around 40% seen once. This receptor was identified in a girl aged 10-17 years with multiple sclerosis. The sample consisted of blood. The chain joins TRBV14 to TRBJ2-3; D might be TRBD1 (6 bases). The DNA of the CDR3 is TGTGCCAGCAGCCAGGGCAAAGGACAGATTCTTGATACGCAGTATTTT. It encodes CASSQGKGQILDTQYF.